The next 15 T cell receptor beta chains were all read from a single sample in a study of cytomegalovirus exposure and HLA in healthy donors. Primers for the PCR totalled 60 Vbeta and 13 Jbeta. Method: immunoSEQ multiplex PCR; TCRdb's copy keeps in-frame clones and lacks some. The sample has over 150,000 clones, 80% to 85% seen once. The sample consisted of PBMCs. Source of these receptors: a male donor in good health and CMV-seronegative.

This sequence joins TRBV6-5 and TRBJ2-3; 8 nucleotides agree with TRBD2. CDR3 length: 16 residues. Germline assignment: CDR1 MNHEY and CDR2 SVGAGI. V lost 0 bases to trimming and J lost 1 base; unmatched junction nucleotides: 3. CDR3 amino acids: CASSYSAGGRTDTQYF. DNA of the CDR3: TGTGCCAGCAGTTACTCGGCGGGGGGTCGCACAGATACGCAGTATTTT.

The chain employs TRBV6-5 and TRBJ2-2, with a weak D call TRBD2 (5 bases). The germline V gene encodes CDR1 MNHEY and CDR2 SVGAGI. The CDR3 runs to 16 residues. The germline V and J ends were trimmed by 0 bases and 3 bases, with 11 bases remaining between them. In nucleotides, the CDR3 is TGTGCCAGCAGTTACTCGAGACTACCTTACACCGGGGAGCTGTTTTTT. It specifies CASSYSRLPYTGELFF.

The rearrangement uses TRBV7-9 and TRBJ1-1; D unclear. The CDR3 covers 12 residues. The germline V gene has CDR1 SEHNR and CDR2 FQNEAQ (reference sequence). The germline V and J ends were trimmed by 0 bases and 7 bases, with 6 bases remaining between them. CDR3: CASSLAQVEAFF. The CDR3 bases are TGTGCCAGCAGCTTAGCCCAGGTTGAAGCTTTCTTT.

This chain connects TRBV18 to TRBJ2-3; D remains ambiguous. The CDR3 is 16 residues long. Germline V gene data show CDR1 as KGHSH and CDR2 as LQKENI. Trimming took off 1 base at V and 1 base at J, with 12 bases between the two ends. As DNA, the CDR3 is TGTGCCAGCTCACCACGGGTTGTCAGGCGCACAGATACGCAGTATTTT. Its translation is CASSPRVVRRTDTQYF.

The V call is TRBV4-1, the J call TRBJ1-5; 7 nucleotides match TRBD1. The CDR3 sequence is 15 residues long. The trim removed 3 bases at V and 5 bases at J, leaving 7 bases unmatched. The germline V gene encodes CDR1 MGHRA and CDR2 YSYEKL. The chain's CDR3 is CASSQYGTEDQPQHF. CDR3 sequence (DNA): TGCGCCAGCAGCCAGTACGGGACAGAAGATCAGCCCCAGCATTTT.

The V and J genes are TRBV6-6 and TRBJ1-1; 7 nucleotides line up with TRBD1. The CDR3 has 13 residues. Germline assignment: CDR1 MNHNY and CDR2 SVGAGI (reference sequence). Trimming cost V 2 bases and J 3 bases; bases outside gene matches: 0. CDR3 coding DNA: TGTGCCAGCAGTTACGGGACAGACACTGAAGCTTTCTTT. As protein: CASSYGTDTEAFF.

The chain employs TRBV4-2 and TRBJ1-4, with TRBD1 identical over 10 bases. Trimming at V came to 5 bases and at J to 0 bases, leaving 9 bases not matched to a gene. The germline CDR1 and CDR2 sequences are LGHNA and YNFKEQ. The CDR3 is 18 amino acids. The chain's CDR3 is CASSTRQGAAATNEKLFF. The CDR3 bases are TGTGCCAGCAGCACAAGACAGGGGGCGGCCGCAACTAATGAAAAACTGTTTTTT.

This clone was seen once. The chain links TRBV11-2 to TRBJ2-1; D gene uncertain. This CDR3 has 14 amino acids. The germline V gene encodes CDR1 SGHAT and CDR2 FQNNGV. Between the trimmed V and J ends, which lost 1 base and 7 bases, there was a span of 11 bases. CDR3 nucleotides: TGTGCCAGCAGCTTAGCCGGAGTTTCAAATGAGCAGTTCTTC. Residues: CASSLAGVSNEQFF.

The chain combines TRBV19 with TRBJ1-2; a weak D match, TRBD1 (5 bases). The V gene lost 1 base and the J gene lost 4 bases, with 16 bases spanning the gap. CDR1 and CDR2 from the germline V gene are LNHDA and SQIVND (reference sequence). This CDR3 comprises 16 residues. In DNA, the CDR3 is TGTGCCAGTAGTATAGGGGGCAGACAGAGTTCCTATGGCTACACCTTC. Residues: CASSIGGRQSSYGYTF.

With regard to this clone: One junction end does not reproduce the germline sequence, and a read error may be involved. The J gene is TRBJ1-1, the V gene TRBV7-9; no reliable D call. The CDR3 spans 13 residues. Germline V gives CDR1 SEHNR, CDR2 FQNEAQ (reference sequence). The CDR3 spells CASTLTADTEAFF. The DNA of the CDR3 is TGTGCCAGCACCTTAACAGCTGACACTGAAGCTTTCTTT.

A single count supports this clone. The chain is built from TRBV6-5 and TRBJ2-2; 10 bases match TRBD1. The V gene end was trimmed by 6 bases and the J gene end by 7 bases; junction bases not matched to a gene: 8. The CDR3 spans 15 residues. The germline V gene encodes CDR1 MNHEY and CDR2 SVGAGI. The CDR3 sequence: CASSVDRGLGGELFF. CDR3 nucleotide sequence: TGTGCCAGCAGCGTTGACAGGGGGCTTGGCGGGGAGCTGTTTTTT.

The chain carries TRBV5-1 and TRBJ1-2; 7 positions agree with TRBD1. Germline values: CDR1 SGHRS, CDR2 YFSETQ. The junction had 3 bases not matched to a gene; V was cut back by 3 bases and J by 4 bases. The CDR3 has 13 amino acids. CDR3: CASSWDSIYGYTF. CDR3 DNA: TGCGCCAGCAGCTGGGACAGCATCTATGGCTACACCTTC.

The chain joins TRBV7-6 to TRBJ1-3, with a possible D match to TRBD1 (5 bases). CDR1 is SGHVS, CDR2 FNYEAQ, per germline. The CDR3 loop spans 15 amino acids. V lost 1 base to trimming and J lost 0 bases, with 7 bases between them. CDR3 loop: CASSLDRTSGNTIYF. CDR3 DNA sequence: TGTGCCAGCAGCTTAGACAGGACCTCTGGAAACACCATATATTTT.

CDR3 residues: CASSQSAGPNYGYTF. The CDR3 bases are TGCGCCAGCAGCCAGAGCGCGGGGCCGAACTATGGCTACACCTTC. The rearrangement joins TRBV4-1 to TRBJ1-2; TRBD1 might be the D (5 bases). V was cut by 3 bases and J by 2 bases, with 13 bases left in between. The germline V gene encodes CDR1 MGHRA and CDR2 YSYEKL. This CDR3 has 15 residues.

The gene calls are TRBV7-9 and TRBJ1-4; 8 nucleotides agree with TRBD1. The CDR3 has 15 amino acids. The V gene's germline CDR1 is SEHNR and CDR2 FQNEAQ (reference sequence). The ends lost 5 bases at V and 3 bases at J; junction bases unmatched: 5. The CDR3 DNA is TGTGCCAGCAGCGCGGGGACAGGCCCTAATGAAAAACTGTTTTTT. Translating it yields CASSAGTGPNEKLFF.